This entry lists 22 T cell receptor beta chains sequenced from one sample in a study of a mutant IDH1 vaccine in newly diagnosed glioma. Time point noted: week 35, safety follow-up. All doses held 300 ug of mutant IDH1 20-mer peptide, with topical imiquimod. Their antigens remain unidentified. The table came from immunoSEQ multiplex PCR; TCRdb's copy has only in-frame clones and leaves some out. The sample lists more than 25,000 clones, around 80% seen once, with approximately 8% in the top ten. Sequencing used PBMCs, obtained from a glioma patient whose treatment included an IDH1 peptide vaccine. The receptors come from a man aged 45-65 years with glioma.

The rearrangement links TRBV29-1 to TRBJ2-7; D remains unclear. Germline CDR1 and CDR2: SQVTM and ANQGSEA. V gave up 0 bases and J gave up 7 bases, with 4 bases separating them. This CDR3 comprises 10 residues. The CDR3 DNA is TGCAGCGTTGAAGAGGGGGAGCAGTACTTC. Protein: CSVEEGEQYF.

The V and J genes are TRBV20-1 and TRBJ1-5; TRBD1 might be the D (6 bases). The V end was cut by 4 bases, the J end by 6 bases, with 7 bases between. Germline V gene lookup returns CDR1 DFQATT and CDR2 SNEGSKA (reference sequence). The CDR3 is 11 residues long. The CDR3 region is CSAKGGQPQHF. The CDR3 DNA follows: TGCAGTGCTAAAGGGGGTCAGCCCCAGCATTTT.

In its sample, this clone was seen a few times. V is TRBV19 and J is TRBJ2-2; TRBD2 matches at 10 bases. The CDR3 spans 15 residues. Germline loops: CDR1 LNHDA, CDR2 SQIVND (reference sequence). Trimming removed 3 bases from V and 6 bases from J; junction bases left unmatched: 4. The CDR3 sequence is CASSILAGDAGELFF. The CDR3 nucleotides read TGTGCCAGTAGTATCCTAGCGGGAGATGCCGGGGAGCTGTTTTTT.

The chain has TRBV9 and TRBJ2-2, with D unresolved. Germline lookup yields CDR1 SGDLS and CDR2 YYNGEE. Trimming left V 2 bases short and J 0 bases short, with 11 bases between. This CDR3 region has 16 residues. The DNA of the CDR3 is TGTGCCAGCAGCGTTTCCCTCAGCGCGAACACCGGGGAGCTGTTTTTT. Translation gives CASSVSLSANTGELFF.

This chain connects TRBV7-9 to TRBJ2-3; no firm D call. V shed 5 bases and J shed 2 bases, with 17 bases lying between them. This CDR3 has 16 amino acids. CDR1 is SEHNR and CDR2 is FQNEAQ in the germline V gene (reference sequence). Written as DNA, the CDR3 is TGTGCCAGCAGCCCCTCAACCGTGGAGAACACAGATACGCAGTATTTT. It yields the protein CASSPSTVENTDTQYF.

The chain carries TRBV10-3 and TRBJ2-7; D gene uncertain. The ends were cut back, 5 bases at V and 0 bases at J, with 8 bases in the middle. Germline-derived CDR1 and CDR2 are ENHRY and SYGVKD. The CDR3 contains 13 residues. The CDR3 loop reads CAISPVSSYEQYF. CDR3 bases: TGTGCCATCAGTCCAGTGAGCTCCTACGAGCAGTACTTC.

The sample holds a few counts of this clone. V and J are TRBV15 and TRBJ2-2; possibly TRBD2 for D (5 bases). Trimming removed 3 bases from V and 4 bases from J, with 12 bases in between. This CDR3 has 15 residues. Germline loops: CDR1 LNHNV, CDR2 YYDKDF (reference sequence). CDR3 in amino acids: CATSSSGLGTGELFF. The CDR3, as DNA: TGTGCCACCAGCAGTTCGGGGTTGGGCACCGGGGAGCTGTTTTTT.

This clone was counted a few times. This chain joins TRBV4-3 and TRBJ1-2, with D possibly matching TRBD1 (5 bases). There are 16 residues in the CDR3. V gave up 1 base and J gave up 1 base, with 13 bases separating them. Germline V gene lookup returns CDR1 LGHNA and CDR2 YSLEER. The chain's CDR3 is CASSQGGGRVNYGYTF. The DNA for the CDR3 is TGCGCCAGCAGCCAAGGGGGGGGACGGGTTAACTATGGCTACACCTTC.

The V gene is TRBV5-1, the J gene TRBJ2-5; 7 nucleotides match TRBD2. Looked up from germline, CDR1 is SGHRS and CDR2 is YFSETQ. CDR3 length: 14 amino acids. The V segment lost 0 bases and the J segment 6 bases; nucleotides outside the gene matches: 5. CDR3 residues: CASSLDGGEKTQYF. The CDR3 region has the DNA TGCGCCAGCAGCTTGGATGGGGGGGAAAAGACCCAGTACTTC.

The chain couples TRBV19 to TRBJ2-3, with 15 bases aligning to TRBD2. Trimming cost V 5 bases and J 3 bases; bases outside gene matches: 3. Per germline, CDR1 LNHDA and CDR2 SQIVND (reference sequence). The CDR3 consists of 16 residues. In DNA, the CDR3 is TGTGCCAGTAGTCTCGGACTAGCGGGAGGGACAGATACGCAGTATTTT. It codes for CASSLGLAGGTDTQYF.

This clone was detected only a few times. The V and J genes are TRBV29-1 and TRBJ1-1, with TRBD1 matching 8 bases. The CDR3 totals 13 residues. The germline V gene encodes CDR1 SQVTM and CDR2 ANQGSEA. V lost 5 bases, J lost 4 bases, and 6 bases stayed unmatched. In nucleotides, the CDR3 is TGCAGCGTTTCAGGGGGCAGGGGCACTGAAGCTTTCTTT. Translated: CSVSGGRGTEAFF. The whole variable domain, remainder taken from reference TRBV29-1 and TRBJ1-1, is SAVISQKPSRDICQRGTSLTIQCQVDSQVTMMFWYRQQPGQSLTLIATANQGSEATYESGFVIDKFPISRPNLTFSTLTVSNMSPEDSSIYLCSVSGGRGTEAFFGQGTRLTVV.

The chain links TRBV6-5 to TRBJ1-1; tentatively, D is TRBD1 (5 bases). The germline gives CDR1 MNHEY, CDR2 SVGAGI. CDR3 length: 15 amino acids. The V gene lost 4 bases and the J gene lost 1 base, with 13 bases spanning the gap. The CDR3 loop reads CASSLSQGGNTEAFF. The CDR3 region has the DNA TGTGCCAGCAGTTTGAGCCAGGGTGGGAACACTGAAGCTTTCTTT.

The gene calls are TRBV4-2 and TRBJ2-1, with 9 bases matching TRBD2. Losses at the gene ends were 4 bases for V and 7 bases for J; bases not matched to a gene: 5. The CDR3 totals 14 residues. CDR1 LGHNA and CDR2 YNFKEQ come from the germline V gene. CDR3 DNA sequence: TGTGCCAGCAGCCTAGGGACTAGCAAGAATGAGCAGTTCTTC. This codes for CASSLGTSKNEQFF.

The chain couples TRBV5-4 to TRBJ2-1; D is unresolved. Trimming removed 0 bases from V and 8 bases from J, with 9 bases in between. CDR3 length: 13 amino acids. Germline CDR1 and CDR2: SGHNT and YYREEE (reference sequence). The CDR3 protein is CASSLAFSHEQFF. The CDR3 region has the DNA TGTGCCAGCAGCTTGGCTTTCTCCCATGAGCAGTTCTTC.

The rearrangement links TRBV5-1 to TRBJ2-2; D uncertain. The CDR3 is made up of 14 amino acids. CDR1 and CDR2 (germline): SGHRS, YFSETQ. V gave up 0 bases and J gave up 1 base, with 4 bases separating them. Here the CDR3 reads CASSLEWNTGELFF. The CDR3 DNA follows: TGCGCCAGCAGCTTGGAATGGAACACCGGGGAGCTGTTTTTT.

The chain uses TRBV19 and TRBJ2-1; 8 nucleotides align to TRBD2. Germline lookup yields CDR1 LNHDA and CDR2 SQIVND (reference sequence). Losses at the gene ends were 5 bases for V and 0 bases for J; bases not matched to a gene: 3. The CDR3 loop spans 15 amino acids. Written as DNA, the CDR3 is TGTGCCAGTAGTCGGGGGGGGAGCTCCTACAATGAGCAGTTCTTC. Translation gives CASSRGGSSYNEQFF.

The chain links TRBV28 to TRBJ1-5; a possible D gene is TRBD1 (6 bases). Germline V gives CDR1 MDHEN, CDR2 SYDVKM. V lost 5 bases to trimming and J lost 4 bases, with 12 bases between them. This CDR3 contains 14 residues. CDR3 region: CASSLGDNNQPQHF. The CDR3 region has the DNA TGTGCCAGCAGTCTCGGGGACAATAATCAGCCCCAGCATTTT.

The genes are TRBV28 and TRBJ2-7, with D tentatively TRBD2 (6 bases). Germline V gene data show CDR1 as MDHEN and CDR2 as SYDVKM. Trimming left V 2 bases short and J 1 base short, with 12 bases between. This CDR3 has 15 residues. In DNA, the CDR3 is TGTGCCAGCAGTTTAGTTGGCGGGATTTCCTACGAGCAGTACTTC. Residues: CASSLVGGISYEQYF.

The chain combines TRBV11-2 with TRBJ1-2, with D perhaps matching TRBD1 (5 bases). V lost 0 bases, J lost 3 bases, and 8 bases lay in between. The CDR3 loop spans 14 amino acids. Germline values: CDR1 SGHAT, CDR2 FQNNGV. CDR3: CASSLDAGDYGYTF. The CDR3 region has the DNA TGTGCCAGCAGCTTAGATGCGGGGGACTATGGCTACACCTTC.

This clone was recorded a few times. CDR3 in amino acids: CSVVRQNTEAFF. The CDR3 DNA is TGCAGCGTTGTACGACAGAACACTGAAGCTTTCTTT. V gene TRBV29-1 combines with J gene TRBJ1-1; no firm D call. The V end was cut by 4 bases, the J end by 1 base, with 7 bases between. This CDR3 contains 12 residues. The germline V gene has CDR1 SQVTM and CDR2 ANQGSEA.

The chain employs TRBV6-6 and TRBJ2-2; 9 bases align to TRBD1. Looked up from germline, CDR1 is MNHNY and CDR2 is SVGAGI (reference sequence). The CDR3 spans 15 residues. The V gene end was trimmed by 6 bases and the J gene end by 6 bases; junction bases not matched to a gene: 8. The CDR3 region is CASRQTGGLAGELFF. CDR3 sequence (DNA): TGTGCCAGCAGACAGACAGGGGGTCTAGCCGGGGAGCTGTTTTTT.

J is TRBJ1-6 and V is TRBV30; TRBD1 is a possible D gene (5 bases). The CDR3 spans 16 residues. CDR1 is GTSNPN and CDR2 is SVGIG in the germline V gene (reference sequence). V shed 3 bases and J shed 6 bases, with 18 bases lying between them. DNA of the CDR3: TGTGCCTGGAGAGGGGCACCTAACAGGCTTAATTCACCCCTCCACTTT. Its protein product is CAWRGAPNRLNSPLHF.